The 17 T cell receptor beta chains listed next were all sequenced from one sample in a study of shared clonotypes between healthy human individuals. TCRdb keeps only in-frame clones here, not all; method: immunoSEQ multiplex PCR. The table shows 1,500,000 or so clones, with 98% occurring only once. Input material: naive CD4+ T cells sorted from blood. Described subset: CD45RA+ positively selected. The receptor set was obtained from a man between 25 and 39 years old in good health.

To note about this clone: Other DNA sequences of this sample code for an identical CDR3. The J gene is TRBJ2-1, the V gene TRBV20-1; D is undetermined. Germline loops: CDR1 DFQATT, CDR2 SNEGSKA (reference sequence). V gave up 0 bases and J gave up 5 bases, with 2 bases separating them. There are 11 residues in the CDR3. The DNA for the CDR3 is TGCAGTGCTAGAGAGGACAATGAGCAGTTCTTC. It specifies CSAREDNEQFF.

V gene TRBV11-3 combines with J gene TRBJ2-5, with TRBD1 identical over 7 bases. J was trimmed by 10 bases and V by 2 bases; bases with no gene match: 7. The CDR3 loop spans 13 amino acids. Germline V gene data show CDR1 as SGHNT and CDR2 as YENEEA. The DNA of the CDR3 is TGTGCCAGCAGCTTAAGACAGGGAGCCGGCCAGTACTTC. This sequence encodes CASSLRQGAGQYF.

The rearrangement uses TRBV6-6 and TRBJ2-7, with D tentatively TRBD2 (5 bases). V shed 0 bases and J shed 3 bases, with 6 bases lying between them. CDR1 MNHNY and CDR2 SVGAGI come from the germline V gene (reference sequence). CDR3 length: 13 amino acids. In DNA, the CDR3 is TGTGCCAGCAGTTACTCGACTAACTACGAGCAGTACTTC. The encoded protein is CASSYSTNYEQYF.

This rearrangement joins TRBV18 to TRBJ1-2; D not certain. The CDR3 sequence is 13 residues long. V was cut by 3 bases and J by 4 bases, with 9 bases left in between. CDR1 and CDR2 from the germline V gene are KGHSH and LQKENI. The CDR3 coding sequence is TGTGCCAGCTCACCTCCCAGAGCCTATGGCTACACCTTC. Translating gives CASSPPRAYGYTF.

The chain combines TRBV11-2 with TRBJ2-7; D remains ambiguous. The germline V gene has CDR1 SGHAT and CDR2 FQNNGV. V gave up 3 bases and J gave up 7 bases, with 10 bases separating them. There are 12 residues in the CDR3. The chain's CDR3 is CASSFLGNEQYF. For the CDR3, the DNA is TGTGCCAGCAGCTTCTTGGGAAATGAGCAGTACTTC.

This clone was counted a single time. The chain carries TRBV4-3 and TRBJ2-4, with 11 bases identical to TRBD2. Germline CDR1 is LGHNA and CDR2 is YSLEER. The CDR3 loop spans 16 amino acids. J lost 7 bases, V lost 0 bases, and 5 bases had no gene match. The CDR3 loop is CASSQDATSGNNIQYF. The DNA for the CDR3 is TGCGCCAGCAGCCAAGACGCGACTAGCGGGAACAACATTCAGTACTTC.

This clone showed up just once. V usage is TRBV2 and J usage is TRBJ1-2, with D possibly TRBD1 on 6 matching bases. This CDR3 is 14 amino acids long. Trimming shortened V by 6 bases and J by 2 bases, and 13 bases separated the two germline ends. CDR1 is SNHLY, CDR2 FYNNEI, per germline. The CDR3, as DNA: TGTGCCAGCAGAACCCAACAGGGCAACTATGGCTACACCTTC. Translated, it gives CASRTQQGNYGYTF. The complete variable domain, with remaining parts taken from reference TRBV2 and TRBJ1-2, reads EPEVTQTPSHQVTQMGQEVILRCVPISNHLYFYWYRQILGQKVEFLVSFYNNEISEKSEIFDDQFSVERPDGSNFTLKIRSTKLEDSAMYFCASRTQQGNYGYTFGSGTRLTVV.

The chain links TRBV14 to TRBJ2-7, with 8 bases lining up with TRBD2. V lost 4 bases, J lost 4 bases, and 9 bases stayed unmatched. Per germline, CDR1 SGHDN and CDR2 FVKESK. The CDR3 totals 15 residues. The CDR3 DNA reads as TGTGCCAGCAGCCGCACCAGCGGGAGTGGGTACGAGCAGTACTTC. This gives the protein CASSRTSGSGYEQYF.

The chain uses TRBV11-3 and TRBJ2-3, with TRBD1 as a possible D gene (6 bases). The CDR3 sequence is 14 residues long. CDR1 and CDR2 from the germline V gene are SGHNT and YENEEA. V was trimmed by 5 bases and J by 4 bases, leaving 13 bases between them. In nucleotides, the CDR3 is TGTGCCAGCAGCAAAACAGGGAGCCCAGATACGCAGTATTTT. Amino acids: CASSKTGSPDTQYF. The full variable domain, in which reference TRBV11-3 and TRBJ2-3 provide the parts outside the CDR3, is EAGVVQSPRYKIIEKKQPVAFWCNPISGHNTLYWYLQNLGQGPELLIRYENEEAVDDSQLPKDRFSAERLKGVDSTLKIQPAELGDSAVYLCASSKTGSPDTQYFGPGTRLTVL.

J is TRBJ2-5 and V is TRBV6-1, with TRBD1 identical over 7 bases. The CDR3 covers 14 residues. The germline gives CDR1 MNHNS, CDR2 SASEGT. The V segment lost 4 bases and the J segment 5 bases; nucleotides outside the gene matches: 7. CDR3 in amino acids: CASSGQGVGETQYF. Here the CDR3 DNA reads TGTGCCAGCAGTGGTCAGGGGGTAGGTGAGACCCAGTACTTC.

Comments on this clone: Other DNA sequences of this sample code for an identical CDR3. The chain is built from TRBV28 and TRBJ2-1; weak D call: TRBD1 (6 bases). V was cut by 6 bases and J by 3 bases, with 9 bases left in between. Per germline, CDR1 MDHEN and CDR2 SYDVKM. The CDR3 loop spans 13 amino acids. The CDR3 spells CASRQDSYNEQFF. CDR3 nucleotides: TGTGCCAGCAGGCAGGACAGCTACAATGAGCAGTTCTTC.

The chain couples TRBV6-6 to TRBJ1-3, with D maybe TRBD1 (5 bases). CDR1 and CDR2 (germline): MNHNY, SVGAGI (reference sequence). The V end lost 6 bases, the J end lost 0 bases, and 15 bases lay between the germline ends. The CDR3 runs to 16 residues. CDR3 protein: CASSPLGGDSGNTIYF. The DNA of the CDR3 is TGTGCCAGCAGCCCTTTGGGGGGAGACTCTGGAAACACCATATATTTT.

The rearrangement uses TRBV7-2 and TRBJ2-7, with 7 bases fitting TRBD2. The CDR3 loop spans 15 amino acids. The V gene end was trimmed by 2 bases and the J gene end by 6 bases; junction bases not matched to a gene: 10. CDR1 is SGHTA, CDR2 FQGNSA, per germline. The CDR3 nucleotides are TGTGCCAGCAGCTTATTACGGGGGGATCTACGCGAGCAGTACTTC. It translates to CASSLLRGDLREQYF. The variable domain in full, with the rest retrieved from reference TRBV7-2 and TRBJ2-7, is GAGVSQSPSNKVTEKGKDVELRCDPISGHTALYWYRQSLGQGLEFLIYFQGNSAPDKSGLPSDRFSAERTGGSVSTLTIQRTQQEDSAVYLCASSLLRGDLREQYFGPGTRLTVT.

This chain links TRBV18 with TRBJ2-5, with D perhaps given as TRBD1 or TRBD2 (5 bases each). Deletions cut 0 bases from V and 6 bases from J, with 17 bases between. This CDR3 contains 16 residues. CDR1 KGHSH and CDR2 LQKENI come from the germline V gene. CDR3 DNA: TGTGCCAGCTCACCACCTTCGGGACCAGCCTGGAAGACCCAGTACTTC. Protein product: CASSPPSGPAWKTQYF. The variable domain in full, completed from reference TRBV18 and TRBJ2-5, reads NAGVMQNPRHLVRRRGQEARLRCSPMKGHSHVYWYRQLPEEGLKFMVYLQKENIIDESGMPKERFSAEFPKEGPSILRIQQVVRGDSAAYFCASSPPSGPAWKTQYFGPGTRLLVL.

The chain uses TRBV18 and TRBJ2-1; 11 nucleotides line up with TRBD1. This CDR3 comprises 15 residues. CDR1 and CDR2 (germline): KGHSH, LQKENI. V lost 5 bases, J lost 10 bases, and 10 bases stayed unmatched. The CDR3 spells CASSRTGGLIGEQFF. CDR3 in DNA: TGTGCCAGCTCAAGGACAGGGGGCCTGATTGGGGAGCAGTTCTTC.

In DNA, the CDR3 is TGTGCCAGCAGTTCCCCGGGACGGGCGAACACTGAAGCTTTCTTT. Encoded protein: CASSSPGRANTEAFF. The chain uses TRBV28 and TRBJ1-1, with D possibly being TRBD1 (5 bases). The CDR3 contains 15 residues. The V end lost 4 bases, the J end lost 1 base, and 13 bases lay between the germline ends. Germline V gene sequence: CDR1 MDHEN, CDR2 SYDVKM.

The chain couples TRBV7-9 to TRBJ1-2; D unresolved. Trimming pared 1 base from V and 8 bases from J, leaving 11 bases between. In germline, CDR1 is SEHNR, CDR2 FQNEAQ (reference sequence). The CDR3 has 13 residues. CDR3 nucleotides: TGTGCCAGCAGCTTAGAGGAGGCGTGGGGCTACACCTTC. Its protein product is CASSLEEAWGYTF.